The 14 T cell receptor beta chains below all came from one sample that was sequenced in a study of molecular identifiers for immune sequencing clone quantification. TCRdb passed the PCR reads through MiXCR, listing each CDR3 protein once. Of approximately 590,000 distinct CDR3 sequences listed, 25% are singletons. The source material was naive CD8+ T cells from blood, with Jurkat cell RNA spiked in. The subset here: FACS-sorted CD8+CD4-CCR7+CD45RA+ naive T cells. Receptors originate from a human donor in good health. Some libraries in this study had Jurkat cell RNA spiked in.

This clonotype was counted between two and nine times. V is TRBV10-1 and J is TRBJ2-7; D might be TRBD1 or TRBD2, each matching 5 bases. Trimming took off 2 bases at V and 6 bases at J, with 8 bases between the two ends. Germline CDR1 reads WNHNN; CDR2 reads SYGVQD (reference sequence). The CDR3 totals 12 residues. The CDR3: CASSETGLEQYF. CDR3 coding DNA: TGCGCCAGCAGTGAGACAGGACTCGAGCAGTACTTC.

On this clonotype: A much larger clone lies a single base off, so this may be a read error. V is TRBV7-9 and J is TRBJ1-3; D is possibly TRBD1 (6 bases). This CDR3 has 17 amino acids. In germline, CDR1 is SEHNR, CDR2 FQNEAQ (reference sequence). The CDR3 DNA reads as TGTGTCAGCAGCGCCCCGAGGACAGCGAGCTCTGGAAACACCATATATTTT. Protein: CVSSAPRTASSGNTIYF.

Points on this clonotype: A read error may explain this, as a much larger clone is one base away. The chain combines TRBV27 with TRBJ1-5, with a tentative D call TRBD1 (5 bases). Trimming removed 7 bases at V and 9 bases at J, with 28 bases between. Per germline, CDR1 MNHEY and CDR2 SMNVEV (reference sequence). The CDR3 consists of 17 residues. For the CDR3, the DNA is TGTGCCAGCAAACCAAGTGGGGGTTTGGTCTCCAAGCGGCCCCAGCATTTT. Translation: CASKPSGGLVSKRPQHF.

This clonotype has a count of ten or more. The V and J genes are TRBV13 and TRBJ2-7; D is perhaps TRBD1 (7 bases). V lost 5 bases and J 4 bases, leaving 15 bases between the germline ends. The CDR3 has 14 residues. In germline, CDR1 is PRHDT, CDR2 FYEKMQ (reference sequence). In DNA form, the CDR3 reads TGTGCCAGCAGCCCCTGGGCAGGGGGGTACGAGCAGTACTTC. Its protein is CASSPWAGGYEQYF.

Comments on this clonotype: A clone one base away is much larger, so this may be a read error. The chain couples TRBV7-9 to TRBJ2-7, with D perhaps TRBD2 (5 bases). Germline loops: CDR1 SEHNR, CDR2 FQNEAQ (reference sequence). The CDR3 is 12 residues long. The V and J ends lost 1 base and 9 bases respectively, with 10 bases between them. The CDR3 protein is CASSLGPGVQYF. The CDR3 nucleotides read TGTGCCAGCAGCTTAGGTCCCGGGGTGCAGTACTTC.

The chain employs TRBV2 and TRBJ1-6; the D gene is possibly TRBD1 (6 bases). The V and J ends lost 6 bases and 4 bases respectively, with 13 bases between them. The V gene's germline CDR1 is SNHLY and CDR2 FYNNEI. The CDR3 spans 15 residues. The CDR3 loop reads CASRARTVYNSPLHF. CDR3 coding DNA: TGTGCCAGCAGAGCCCGGACAGTTTATAATTCACCCCTCCACTTT.

This rearrangement joins TRBV19 to TRBJ1-1; D is ambiguous. This CDR3 has 14 amino acids. CDR1 LNHDA and CDR2 SQIVND come from the germline V gene (reference sequence). Between the trimmed V and J ends, which lost 1 base and 4 bases, there was a span of 10 bases. CDR3 sequence: CASSIAGVGTEAFF. CDR3 nucleotide sequence: TGTGCCAGTAGTATAGCCGGGGTGGGCACTGAAGCTTTCTTT.

This clonotype was seen ten or more times. The chain's CDR3 is CASSPGFTGEAFF. For the CDR3, the DNA is TGCGCCAGCAGCCCAGGGTTTACAGGCGAAGCTTTCTTT. The chain recombines TRBV4-3 with TRBJ1-1, with a weak D call TRBD1 (5 bases). The germline CDR1 and CDR2 sequences are LGHNA and YSLEER. With 4 bases removed from V and 8 bases from J, the gap between germline ends came to 14 bases. The CDR3 is 13 residues long.

This clonotype turned up a few times. This chain connects TRBV28 to TRBJ2-7; 12 bases map to TRBD2. Germline V gene lookup returns CDR1 MDHEN and CDR2 SYDVKM. J was trimmed by 4 bases and V by 2 bases; bases with no gene match: 3. The CDR3 loop spans 15 amino acids. In DNA form, the CDR3 reads TGTGCCAGCAGTTTACCTGGACTAGCGGGGTACGAGCAGTACTTC. This encodes CASSLPGLAGYEQYF. Supplemented by reference TRBV28 and TRBJ2-7, the full variable domain reads DVKVTQSSRYLVKRTGEKVFLECVQDMDHENMFWYRQDPGLGLRLIYFSYDVKMKEKGDIPEGYSVSREKKERFSLILESASTNQTSMYLCASSLPGLAGYEQYFGPGTRLTVT.

Notes on this clonotype: One junction end disagrees with the germline gene, perhaps due to a read error. This sequence joins TRBV28 and TRBJ2-1, with TRBD2 identical over 13 bases. Germline assignment: CDR1 MDHEN and CDR2 SYDVKM. CDR3 size: 19 residues. Here the CDR3 reads CASSEGLAGPRTRLYEQLF. CDR3 DNA: TGTGCCAGCAGTGAGGGACTAGCGGGACCCCGAACCCGGTTGTATGAGCAGCTCTTC.

This clonotype was recorded at least ten times. This sequence joins TRBV6-2 or TRBV6-3 and TRBJ2-7; D gene uncertain. The CDR3 extends over 12 amino acids. V lost 2 bases to trimming and J lost 5 bases, with 7 bases between them. CDR1 and CDR2 (germline): MNHEY, SVGEGT. CDR3: CASSYTVDEQYF. The CDR3 DNA reads TGTGCCAGCAGTTACACGGTGGACGAGCAGTACTTC.

On this clonotype itself: The missing conserved phenylalanine or tryptophan at the end of this CDR3 makes a read error likely. The chain joins TRBV10-2 to TRBJ2-5; 10 bases agree with TRBD2. CDR3 size: 15 residues. Looked up from germline, CDR1 is WSHSY and CDR2 is SAAADI. The CDR3 region is CASSGTSGIQATQYY. Written as DNA, the CDR3 is TGCGCCAGCAGTGGCACTAGCGGGATTCAAGCGACCCAGTACTAC.

Details on this clonotype: At one boundary the junction diverges from the germline segment, which might be a read error. The genes are TRBV4-2 and TRBJ2-4; D is ambiguous. The germline V gene encodes CDR1 LGHNA and CDR2 YNFKEQ. This CDR3 is built from 14 residues. The CDR3 DNA reads as TGTGCCAGCAGCCAAGGAGGATCCCAAAACATTCAGCACTTC. Amino acid sequence: CASSQGGSQNIQHF.

This chain links TRBV3-1 with TRBJ2-7; no firm D call. CDR1 is LGHDT and CDR2 is YNNKEL in the germline V gene (reference sequence). The CDR3 is 15 amino acids. V lost 2 bases and J lost 7, with 18 bases in between. The CDR3 sequence is CASSQTGYPTWEQYF. The CDR3 nucleotides read TGTGCCAGCAGCCAAACGGGTTACCCTACGTGGGAGCAGTACTTC.